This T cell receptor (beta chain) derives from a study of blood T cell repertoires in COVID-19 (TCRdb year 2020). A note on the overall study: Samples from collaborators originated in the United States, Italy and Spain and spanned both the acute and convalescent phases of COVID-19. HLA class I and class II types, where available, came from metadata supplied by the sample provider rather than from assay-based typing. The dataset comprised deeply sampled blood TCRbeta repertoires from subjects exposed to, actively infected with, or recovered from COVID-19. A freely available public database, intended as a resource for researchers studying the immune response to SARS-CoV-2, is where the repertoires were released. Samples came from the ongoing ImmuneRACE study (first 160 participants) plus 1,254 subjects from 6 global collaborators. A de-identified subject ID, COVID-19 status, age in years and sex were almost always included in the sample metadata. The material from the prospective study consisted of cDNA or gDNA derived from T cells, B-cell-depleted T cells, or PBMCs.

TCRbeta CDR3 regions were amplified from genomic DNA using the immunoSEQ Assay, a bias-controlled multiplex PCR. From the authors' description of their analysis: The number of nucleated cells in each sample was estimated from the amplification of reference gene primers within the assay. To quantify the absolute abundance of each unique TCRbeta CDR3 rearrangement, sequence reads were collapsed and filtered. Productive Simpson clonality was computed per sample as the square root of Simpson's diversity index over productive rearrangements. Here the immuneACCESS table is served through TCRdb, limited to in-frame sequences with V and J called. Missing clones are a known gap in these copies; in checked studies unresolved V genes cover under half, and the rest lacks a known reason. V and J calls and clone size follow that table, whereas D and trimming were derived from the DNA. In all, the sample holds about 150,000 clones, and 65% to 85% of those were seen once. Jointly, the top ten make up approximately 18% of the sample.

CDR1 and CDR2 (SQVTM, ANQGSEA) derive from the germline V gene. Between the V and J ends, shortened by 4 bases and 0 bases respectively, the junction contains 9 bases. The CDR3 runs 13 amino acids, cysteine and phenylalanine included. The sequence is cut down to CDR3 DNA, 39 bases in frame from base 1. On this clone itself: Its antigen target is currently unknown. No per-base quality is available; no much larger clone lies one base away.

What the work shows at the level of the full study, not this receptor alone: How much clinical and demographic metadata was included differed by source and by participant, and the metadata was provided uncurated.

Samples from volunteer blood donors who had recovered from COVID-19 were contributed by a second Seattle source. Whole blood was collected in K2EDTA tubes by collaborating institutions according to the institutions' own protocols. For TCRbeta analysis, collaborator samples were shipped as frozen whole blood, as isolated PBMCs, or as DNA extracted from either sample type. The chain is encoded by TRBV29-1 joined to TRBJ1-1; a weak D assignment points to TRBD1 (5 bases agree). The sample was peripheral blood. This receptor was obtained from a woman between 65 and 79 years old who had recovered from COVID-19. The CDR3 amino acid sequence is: CSVVGQLNTEAFF. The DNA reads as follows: TGCAGCGTTGTGGGGCAGTTGAACACTGAAGCTTTCTTT.